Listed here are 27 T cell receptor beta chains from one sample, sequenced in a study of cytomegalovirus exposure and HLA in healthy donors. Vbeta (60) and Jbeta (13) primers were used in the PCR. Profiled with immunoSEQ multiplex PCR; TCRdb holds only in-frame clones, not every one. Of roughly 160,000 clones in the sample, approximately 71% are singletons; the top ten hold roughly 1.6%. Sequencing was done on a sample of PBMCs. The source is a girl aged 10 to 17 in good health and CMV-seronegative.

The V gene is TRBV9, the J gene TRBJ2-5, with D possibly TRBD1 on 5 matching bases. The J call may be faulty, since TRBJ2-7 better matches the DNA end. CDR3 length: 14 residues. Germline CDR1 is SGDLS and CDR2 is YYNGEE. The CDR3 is CASSVAGDQGEQYF. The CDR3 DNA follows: TGTGCCAGCAGCGTAGCTGGGGATCAGGGCGAGCAGTACTTC.

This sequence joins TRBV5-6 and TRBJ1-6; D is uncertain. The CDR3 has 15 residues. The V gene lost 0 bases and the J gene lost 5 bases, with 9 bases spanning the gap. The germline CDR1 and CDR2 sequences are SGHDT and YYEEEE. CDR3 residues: CASSLEPGDNSPLHF. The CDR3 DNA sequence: TGTGCCAGCAGCTTGGAACCCGGGGATAATTCACCCCTCCACTTT.

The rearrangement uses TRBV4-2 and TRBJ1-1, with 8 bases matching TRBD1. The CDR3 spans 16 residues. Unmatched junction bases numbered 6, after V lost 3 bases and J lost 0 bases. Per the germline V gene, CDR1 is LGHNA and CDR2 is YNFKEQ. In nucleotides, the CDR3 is TGTGCCAGCAGCCAGTGGACAGGGCCCATGAACACTGAAGCTTTCTTT. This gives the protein CASSQWTGPMNTEAFF.

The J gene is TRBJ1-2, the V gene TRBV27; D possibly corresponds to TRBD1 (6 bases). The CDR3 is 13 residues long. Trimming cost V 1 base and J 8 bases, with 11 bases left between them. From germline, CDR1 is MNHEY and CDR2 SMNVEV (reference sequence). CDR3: CASSLYQGLGYTF. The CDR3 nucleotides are TGTGCCAGCAGTTTATATCAGGGGTTAGGCTACACCTTC.

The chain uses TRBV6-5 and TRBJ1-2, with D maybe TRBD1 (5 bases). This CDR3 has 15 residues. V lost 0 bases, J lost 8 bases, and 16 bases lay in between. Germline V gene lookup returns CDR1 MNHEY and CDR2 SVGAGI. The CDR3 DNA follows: TGTGCCAGCAGTTACTCGTCAGGGTCGTTTATGGGCTACACCTTC. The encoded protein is CASSYSSGSFMGYTF.

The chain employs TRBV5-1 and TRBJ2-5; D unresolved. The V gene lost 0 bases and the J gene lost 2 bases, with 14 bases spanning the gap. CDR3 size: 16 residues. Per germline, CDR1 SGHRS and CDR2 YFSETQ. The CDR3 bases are TGCGCCAGCAGCTTGGGAAGCATAACTGAGCAAGAGACCCAGTACTTC. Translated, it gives CASSLGSITEQETQYF.

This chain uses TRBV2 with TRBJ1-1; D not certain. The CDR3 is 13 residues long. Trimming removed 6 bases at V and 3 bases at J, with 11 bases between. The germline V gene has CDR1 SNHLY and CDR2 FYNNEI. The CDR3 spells CASSSDGDTEAFF. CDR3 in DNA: TGTGCCAGCAGCTCAGACGGAGACACTGAAGCTTTCTTT.

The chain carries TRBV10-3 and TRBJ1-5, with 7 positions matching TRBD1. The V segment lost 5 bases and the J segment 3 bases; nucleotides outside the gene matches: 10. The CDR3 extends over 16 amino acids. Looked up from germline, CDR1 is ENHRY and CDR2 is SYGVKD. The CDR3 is CAISPTGELNNQPQHF. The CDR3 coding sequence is TGTGCCATCAGTCCTACAGGGGAATTGAACAATCAGCCCCAGCATTTT.

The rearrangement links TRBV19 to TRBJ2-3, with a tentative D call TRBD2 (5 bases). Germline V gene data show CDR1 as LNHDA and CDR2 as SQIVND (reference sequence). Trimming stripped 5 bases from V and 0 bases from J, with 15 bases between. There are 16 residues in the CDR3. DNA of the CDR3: TGTGCCAGTAGTTCCCGGACTCCTACTAGCACAGATACGCAGTATTTT. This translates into CASSSRTPTSTDTQYF.

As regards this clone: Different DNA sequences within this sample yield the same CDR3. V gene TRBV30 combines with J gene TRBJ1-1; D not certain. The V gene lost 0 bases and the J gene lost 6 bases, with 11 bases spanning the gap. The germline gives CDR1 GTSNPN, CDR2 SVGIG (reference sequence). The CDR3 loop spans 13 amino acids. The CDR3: CAWSVGGLAEAFF. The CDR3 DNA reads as TGTGCCTGGAGTGTTGGCGGTCTGGCTGAAGCTTTCTTT.

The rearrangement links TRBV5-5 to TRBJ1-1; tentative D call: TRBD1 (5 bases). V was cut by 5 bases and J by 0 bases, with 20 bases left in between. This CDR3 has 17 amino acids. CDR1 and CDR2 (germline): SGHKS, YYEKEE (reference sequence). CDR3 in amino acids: CASSTSGGVRMNTEAFF. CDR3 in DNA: TGTGCCAGCAGTACCTCGGGGGGGGTCCGAATGAACACTGAAGCTTTCTTT.

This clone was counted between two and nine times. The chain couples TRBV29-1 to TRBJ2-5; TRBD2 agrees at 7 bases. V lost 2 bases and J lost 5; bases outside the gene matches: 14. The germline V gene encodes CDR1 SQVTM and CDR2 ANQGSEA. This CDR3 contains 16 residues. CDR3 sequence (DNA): TGCAGCGTTGAACCCACCTCGAGCGGGGAGGGGGAGACCCAGTACTTC. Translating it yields CSVEPTSSGEGETQYF. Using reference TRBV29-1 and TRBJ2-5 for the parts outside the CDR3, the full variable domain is SAVISQKPSRDICQRGTSLTIQCQVDSQVTMMFWYRQQPGQSLTLIATANQGSEATYESGFVIDKFPISRPNLTFSTLTVSNMSPEDSSIYLCSVEPTSSGEGETQYFGPGTRLLVL.

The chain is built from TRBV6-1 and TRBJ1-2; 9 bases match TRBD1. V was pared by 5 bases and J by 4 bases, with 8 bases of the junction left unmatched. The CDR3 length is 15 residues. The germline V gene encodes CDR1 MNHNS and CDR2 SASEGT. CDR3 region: CASSLRQGVGYGYTF. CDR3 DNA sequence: TGTGCCAGCAGTCTTCGACAGGGGGTAGGCTATGGCTACACCTTC.

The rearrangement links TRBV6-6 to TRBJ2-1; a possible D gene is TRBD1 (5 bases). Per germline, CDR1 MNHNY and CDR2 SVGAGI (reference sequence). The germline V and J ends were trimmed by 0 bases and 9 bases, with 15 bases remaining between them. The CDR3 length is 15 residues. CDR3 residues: CASSYSGQGEREQFF. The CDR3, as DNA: TGTGCCAGCAGTTACTCAGGGCAGGGCGAGCGTGAGCAGTTCTTC.

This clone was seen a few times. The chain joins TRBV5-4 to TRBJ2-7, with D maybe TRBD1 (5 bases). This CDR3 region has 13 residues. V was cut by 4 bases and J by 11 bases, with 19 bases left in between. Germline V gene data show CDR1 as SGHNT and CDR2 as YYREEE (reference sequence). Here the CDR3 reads CASSGDRAKGKYF. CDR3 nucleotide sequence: TGTGCCAGCAGCGGAGACAGAGCCAAGGGCAAGTACTTC.

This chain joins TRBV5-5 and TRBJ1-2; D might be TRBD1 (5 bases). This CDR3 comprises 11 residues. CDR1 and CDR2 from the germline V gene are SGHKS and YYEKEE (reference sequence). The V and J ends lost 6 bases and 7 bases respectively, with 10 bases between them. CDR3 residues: CASKRQSGYTF. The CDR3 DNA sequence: TGTGCCAGCAAGAGACAGTCTGGCTACACCTTC.

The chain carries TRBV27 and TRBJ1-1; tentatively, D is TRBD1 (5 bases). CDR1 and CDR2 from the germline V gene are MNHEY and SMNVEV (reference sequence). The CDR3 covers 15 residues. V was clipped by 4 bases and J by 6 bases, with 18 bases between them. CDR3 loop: CASSYQVSRGAEAFF. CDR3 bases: TGTGCCAGCAGTTATCAAGTCTCTCGGGGGGCTGAAGCTTTCTTT.

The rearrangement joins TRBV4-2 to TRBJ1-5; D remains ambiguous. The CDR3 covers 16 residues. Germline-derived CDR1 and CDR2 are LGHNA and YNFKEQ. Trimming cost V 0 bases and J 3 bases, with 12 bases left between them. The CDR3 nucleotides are TGTGCCAGCAGCCAAGATGGACTTGAGGACAATCAGCCCCAGCATTTT. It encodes CASSQDGLEDNQPQHF.

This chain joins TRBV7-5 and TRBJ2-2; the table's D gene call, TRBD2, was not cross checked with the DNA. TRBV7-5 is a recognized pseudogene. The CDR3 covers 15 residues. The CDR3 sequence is CARSLAPSGTGELFF. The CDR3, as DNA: TGTGCCAGAAGCTTAGCGCCGTCGGGGACCGGGGAGCTGTTTTTT.

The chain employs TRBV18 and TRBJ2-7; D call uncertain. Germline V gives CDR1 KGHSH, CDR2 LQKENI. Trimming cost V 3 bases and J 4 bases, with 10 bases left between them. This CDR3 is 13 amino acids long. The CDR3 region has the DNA TGTGCCAGCTCACCTCCGTCCTCTTACGAGCAGTACTTC. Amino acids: CASSPPSSYEQYF.

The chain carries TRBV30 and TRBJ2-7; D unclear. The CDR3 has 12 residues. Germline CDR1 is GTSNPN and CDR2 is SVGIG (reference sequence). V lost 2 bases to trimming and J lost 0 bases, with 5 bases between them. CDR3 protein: CAWSTGSYEQYF. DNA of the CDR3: TGTGCCTGGAGTACCGGCTCCTACGAGCAGTACTTC. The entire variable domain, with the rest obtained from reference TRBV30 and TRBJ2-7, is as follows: SQTIHQWPATLVQPVGSPLSLECTVEGTSNPNLYWYRQAAGRGLQLLFYSVGIGQISSEVPQNLSASRPQDRQFILSSKKLLLSDSGFYLCAWSTGSYEQYFGPGTRLTVT.

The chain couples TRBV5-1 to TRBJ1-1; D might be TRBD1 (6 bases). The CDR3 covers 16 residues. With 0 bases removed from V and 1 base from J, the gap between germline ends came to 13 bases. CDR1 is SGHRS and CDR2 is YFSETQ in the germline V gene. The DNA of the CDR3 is TGCGCCAGCAGCTTGGTAAGGGACACACAGAACACTGAAGCTTTCTTT. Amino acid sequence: CASSLVRDTQNTEAFF.

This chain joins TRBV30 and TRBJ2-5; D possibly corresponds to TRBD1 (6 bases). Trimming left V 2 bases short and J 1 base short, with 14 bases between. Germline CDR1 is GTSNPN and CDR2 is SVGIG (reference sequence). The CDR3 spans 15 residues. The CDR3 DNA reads TGTGCCTGGAGTTTTTCCCCAGGGGCCCAAGAGACCCAGTACTTC. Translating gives CAWSFSPGAQETQYF. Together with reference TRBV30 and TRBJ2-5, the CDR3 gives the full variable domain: SQTIHQWPATLVQPVGSPLSLECTVEGTSNPNLYWYRQAAGRGLQLLFYSVGIGQISSEVPQNLSASRPQDRQFILSSKKLLLSDSGFYLCAWSFSPGAQETQYFGPGTRLLVL.

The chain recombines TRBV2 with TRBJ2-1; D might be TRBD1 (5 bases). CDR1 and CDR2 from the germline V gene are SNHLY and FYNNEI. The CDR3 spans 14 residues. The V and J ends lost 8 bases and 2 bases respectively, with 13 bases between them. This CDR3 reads CASWKSGTYNEQFF. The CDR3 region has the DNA TGTGCCAGCTGGAAGTCAGGGACCTACAATGAGCAGTTCTTC. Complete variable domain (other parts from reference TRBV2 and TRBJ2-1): EPEVTQTPSHQVTQMGQEVILRCVPISNHLYFYWYRQILGQKVEFLVSFYNNEISEKSEIFDDQFSVERPDGSNFTLKIRSTKLEDSAMYFCASWKSGTYNEQFFGPGTRLTVL.

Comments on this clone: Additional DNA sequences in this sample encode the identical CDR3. CDR3 protein: CASSGSQGSGYGYTF. In nucleotides, the CDR3 is TGTGCCAGCAGCGGCAGTCAGGGATCTGGCTATGGCTACACCTTC. J is TRBJ1-2 and V is TRBV7-6, with a tentative D call TRBD1 (5 bases). The V and J ends lost 5 bases and 4 bases respectively, with 17 bases between them. The CDR3 length is 15 residues. Germline V gene lookup returns CDR1 SGHVS and CDR2 FNYEAQ.

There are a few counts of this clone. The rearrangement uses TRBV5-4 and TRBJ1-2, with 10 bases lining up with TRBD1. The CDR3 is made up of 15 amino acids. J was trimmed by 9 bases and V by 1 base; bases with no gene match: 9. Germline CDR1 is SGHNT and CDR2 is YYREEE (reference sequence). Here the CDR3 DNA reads TGTGCCAGCAGCTTGACCCTGACAGGGGGCGGGAGCTACACCTTC. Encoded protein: CASSLTLTGGGSYTF.

This chain's CDR3 is CASSLQGNYGYTF. In nucleotides, the CDR3 is TGTGCCAGCAGCCTTCAGGGGAACTATGGCTACACCTTC. This rearrangement joins TRBV6-5 to TRBJ1-2; D might be TRBD1 (6 bases). CDR1 MNHEY and CDR2 SVGAGI come from the germline V gene. Trimming pared 6 bases from V and 2 bases from J, leaving 10 bases between. The CDR3 has 13 amino acids.